These 30 T cell receptor beta chains originate from one sample sequenced in a study of Graves' ophthalmopathy and Graves' hyperthyroidism. The TCR beta CDR3 regions underwent amplification from RNA transcripts. First-round RT-PCR relied on HTBI primers, and a second-round multiplex PCR came next. From the multiplex PCR reads, TCRdb called clonotypes with MiXCR, one entry per CDR3 protein. The sample has around 1.1 million distinct CDR3 sequences; about two fifths are singletons. The material sequenced was peripheral blood or thyroid tissue (not recorded which). The receptors shown here come from an adult man with Graves' hyperthyroidism.

This clonotype was seen a handful of times. The chain carries TRBV2 and TRBJ1-1; D ambiguous. Germline CDR1 and CDR2: SNHLY and FYNNEI. This CDR3 has 11 amino acids. The V end was cut by 7 bases, the J end by 3 bases, with 6 bases between. DNA of the CDR3: TGTGCCAGCAACCTACACACTGAAGCTTTCTTT. Encoded protein: CASNLHTEAFF.

This clonotype was seen a few times. The V gene is TRBV20-1, the J gene TRBJ2-1; unclear D gene. Germline assignment: CDR1 DFQATT and CDR2 SNEGSKA (reference sequence). The CDR3 covers 11 residues. V was pared by 4 bases and J by 6 bases, with 7 bases between. As DNA, the CDR3 is TGCAGTGCTAAGCCTCTCAATGAGCAGTTCTTC. Amino acid sequence: CSAKPLNEQFF.

In its sample, this clonotype was seen many times. V usage is TRBV20-1 and J usage is TRBJ1-5, with D tentatively TRBD1 (5 bases). With 3 bases removed from V and 3 bases from J, the gap between germline ends came to 9 bases. The CDR3 sequence is 13 residues long. CDR1 is DFQATT, CDR2 SNEGSKA, per germline (reference sequence). CDR3 protein: CSASKGYNQPQHF. For the CDR3, the DNA is TGCAGTGCTAGTAAGGGGTACAATCAGCCCCAGCATTTT.

The rearrangement links TRBV6-5 to TRBJ1-2; D perhaps matches TRBD1 (5 bases). Germline V gives CDR1 MNHEY, CDR2 SVGAGI. Trimming removed 3 bases at V and 4 bases at J, with 12 bases between. The CDR3 sequence is 14 residues long. CDR3 in DNA: TGTGCCAGCAGTTATGGGCAGGGTAGCTATGGCTACACCTTC. This codes for CASSYGQGSYGYTF.

This chain links TRBV4-3 with TRBJ2-6, with 14 bases identical to TRBD2. V shed 0 bases, J shed 2 bases, and the junction held 3 bases outside the gene matches. This CDR3 is built from 19 residues. Germline CDR1 LGHNA, CDR2 YSLEER. The CDR3 spells CASSQDRLAGGPGANVLTF. The DNA of the CDR3 is TGCGCCAGCAGCCAAGATCGACTAGCGGGAGGGCCTGGGGCCAACGTCCTGACTTTC.

CDR3: CASSVSPLIGADGYTF. For the CDR3, the DNA is TGTGCCAGCAGCGTAAGCCCTTTGATAGGGGCGGATGGCTACACCTTC. The V call is TRBV9, the J call TRBJ1-2, with a possible D match to TRBD1 (5 bases). The CDR3 loop spans 16 amino acids. The ends were cut back, 1 base at V and 6 bases at J, with 19 bases in the middle. The germline gives CDR1 SGDLS, CDR2 YYNGEE.

This chain connects TRBV2 to TRBJ2-2; a weak D match, TRBD2 (7 bases). The ends were cut back, 6 bases at V and 4 bases at J, with 12 bases in the middle. This CDR3 spans 14 amino acids. Germline CDR1 SNHLY, CDR2 FYNNEI. The CDR3, as DNA: TGTGCCAGCAGGAAGGGGGGGAGCACCGGGGAGCTGTTTTTT. Amino acid sequence: CASRKGGSTGELFF. Based on the CDR3 plus reference TRBV2 and TRBJ2-2, the full variable domain is EPEVTQTPSHQVTQMGQEVILRCVPISNHLYFYWYRQILGQKVEFLVSFYNNEISEKSEIFDDQFSVERPDGSNFTLKIRSTKLEDSAMYFCASRKGGSTGELFFGEGSRLTVL.

This clonotype was observed many times. V usage is TRBV7-2 and J usage is TRBJ2-7; no clear D. V lost 4 bases to trimming and J lost 6 bases, with 7 bases between them. In germline, CDR1 is SGHTA, CDR2 FQGNSA. The CDR3 totals 11 residues. The CDR3 loop is CASSYWGEQYF. The CDR3 coding sequence is TGTGCCAGCAGCTACTGGGGCGAGCAGTACTTC.

Concerning this clonotype: One end of the junction varies from germline; a read error may be responsible. CDR3 coding DNA: TGTACCAGCAGCGAATGGACTAGCGAAACTGGGTCCGGGGAGCTGTTTTTT. Its translation: CTSSEWTSETGSGELFF. This chain joins TRBV7-8 and TRBJ2-2; 9 nucleotides agree with TRBD2. The CDR3 has 17 amino acids. Looked up from germline, CDR1 is SGHVS and CDR2 is FQNEAQ.

This clonotype was seen at least ten times. The chain employs TRBV10-2 and TRBJ1-5; 8 positions match TRBD1. The CDR3 runs to 15 residues. The V gene end was trimmed by 0 bases and the J gene end by 6 bases; junction bases not matched to a gene: 4. Germline CDR1 is WSHSY and CDR2 is SAAADI. The CDR3 is CASSESRTGSQPQHF. For the CDR3, the DNA is TGCGCCAGCAGTGAGTCGCGGACAGGGTCTCAGCCCCAGCATTTT.

With regard to this clonotype: A much larger clone lies a single base off, so this may be a read error. This sequence joins TRBV29-1 and TRBJ2-7; possible D gene TRBD2, 5 bases. The germline V gene encodes CDR1 SQVTM and CDR2 ANQGSEA. V lost 4 bases, J lost 1 base, and 17 bases lay in between. This CDR3 has 15 residues. The CDR3 bases are TGCAGCGTTGCACCCCACGGGGATGGGTCCTACGAGCAGTACTTC. Encoded protein: CSVAPHGDGSYEQYF.

This chain connects TRBV12-3 or TRBV12-4 to TRBJ1-1; D is possibly TRBD1 (5 bases). Trimming cost V 5 bases and J 4 bases, with 20 bases left between them. The CDR3 contains 16 residues. The CDR3 protein is CASSLAVVGLVTEAFF. CDR3 DNA: TGTGCCAGCAGTCTCGCAGTGGTGGGGCTGGTCACTGAAGCTTTCTTT.

This clonotype appeared many times. The gene calls are TRBV20-1 and TRBJ2-7, with 10 bases fitting TRBD1. Germline V gives CDR1 DFQATT, CDR2 SNEGSKA (reference sequence). The CDR3 length is 14 residues. With 3 bases clipped from V and 3 bases from J, the junction kept 5 bases outside the gene matches. The CDR3 spells CSASDRDRGYEQYF. In DNA form, the CDR3 reads TGCAGTGCTAGCGACAGGGACAGGGGCTACGAGCAGTACTTC.

The sample holds a few counts of this clonotype. This chain uses TRBV12-3 or TRBV12-4 with TRBJ1-2, with D possibly matching TRBD1 (5 bases). The V end was cut by 3 bases, the J end by 9 bases, with 11 bases between. The CDR3 runs to 12 residues. Here the CDR3 reads CASSFGGSSYTF. In nucleotides, the CDR3 is TGTGCCAGCAGTTTTGGGGGTTCGAGCTACACCTTC.

This clonotype was detected only a few times. V is TRBV5-1 and J is TRBJ2-5; 11 bases agree with TRBD2. Germline lookup yields CDR1 SGHRS and CDR2 YFSETQ. The CDR3 sequence is 16 residues long. The trim removed 3 bases at V and 4 bases at J, leaving 8 bases unmatched. CDR3 sequence: CASSYRGLAVGETQYF. CDR3 in DNA: TGCGCCAGCAGCTACCGGGGACTAGCGGTGGGAGAGACCCAGTACTTC.

This clonotype has just one count. The chain links TRBV29-1 to TRBJ2-7; D not resolved. The germline V gene encodes CDR1 SQVTM and CDR2 ANQGSEA. This CDR3 contains 12 residues. The V gene lost 7 bases and the J gene lost 3 bases, with 13 bases spanning the gap. The CDR3 loop reads CSGTGQNYEQYF. The CDR3 DNA is TGCAGCGGAACCGGGCAGAACTACGAGCAGTACTTC.

This clonotype showed up many times. The chain employs TRBV10-3 and TRBJ2-5; 8 nucleotides align to TRBD1. The germline gives CDR1 ENHRY, CDR2 SYGVKD. After removal of 9 bases from V and 5 bases from J, the junction contained 8 bases not matched to a gene. This CDR3 is 13 amino acids long. The DNA of the CDR3 is TGTGCCATGGGGCAGGGGGCGAGCGAGACCCAGTACTTC. Its protein is CAMGQGASETQYF.

This clonotype was observed many times. The chain employs TRBV7-9 and TRBJ2-7; D is possibly TRBD1 or TRBD2 (5 bases each). V was clipped by 5 bases and J by 3 bases, with 17 bases between them. Germline V gene data show CDR1 as SEHNR and CDR2 as FQNEAQ (reference sequence). CDR3 length: 15 amino acids. In DNA, the CDR3 is TGTGCCAGCAGCCCCGACAGTCCGGGGCTCTACGAGCAGTACTTC. Translation: CASSPDSPGLYEQYF.

The chain uses TRBV7-8 and TRBJ2-5; 14 bases agree with TRBD2. Per germline, CDR1 SGHVS and CDR2 FQNEAQ. There are 17 residues in the CDR3. The J segment lost 5 bases and the V segment lost 5 bases, leaving 10 bases of the junction unmatched. DNA of the CDR3: TGTGCCAGCAGCCTCCAAGGGACTAGCGGGAGTTTGGAGACCCAGTACTTC. Its protein product is CASSLQGTSGSLETQYF.

This clonotype has a handful of counts. The chain links TRBV27 to TRBJ2-5; 11 bases are a match to TRBD2. This CDR3 region has 15 residues. V lost 1 base, J lost 3 bases, and 1 base stayed unmatched. Per germline, CDR1 MNHEY and CDR2 SMNVEV (reference sequence). CDR3 region: CASSLFSGGEETQYF. The CDR3, as DNA: TGTGCCAGCAGTTTATTTAGCGGGGGGGAAGAGACCCAGTACTTC.

The V gene is TRBV2, the J gene TRBJ1-2, with D perhaps matching TRBD1 (5 bases). Trimming took 6 bases from V and 5 from J, leaving 22 bases between them. CDR1 SNHLY and CDR2 FYNNEI come from the germline V gene. The CDR3 has 16 amino acids. CDR3 nucleotides: TGTGCCAGCAGCCAGGAGGGCAGGGAGCACCATTATGGCTACACCTTC. Protein product: CASSQEGREHHYGYTF.

The chain links TRBV2 to TRBJ2-7; the D gene is possibly TRBD1 (6 bases). The V and J ends lost 4 bases and 4 bases respectively, with 20 bases between them. This CDR3 comprises 16 residues. Germline CDR1 is SNHLY and CDR2 is FYNNEI. This chain's CDR3 is CASSALVETRGYEQYF. The CDR3 DNA reads as TGTGCCAGCAGTGCCCTTGTGGAGACAAGGGGGTACGAGCAGTACTTC.

This clonotype was counted only a few times. This rearrangement joins TRBV15 to TRBJ1-5; D call uncertain. Trimming removed 3 bases from V and 14 bases from J, with 17 bases in between. Germline CDR1 LNHNV, CDR2 YYDKDF (reference sequence). There are 13 residues in the CDR3. The CDR3 loop is CATSREAAAYEHF. CDR3 in DNA: TGTGCCACCAGCAGGGAAGCGGCAGCCTACGAGCATTTT.

This sequence joins TRBV5-1 and TRBJ2-7; a weak D match, TRBD1 (6 bases). The CDR3 loop spans 15 amino acids. With 4 bases removed from V and 3 bases from J, the gap between germline ends came to 17 bases. The V gene's germline CDR1 is SGHRS and CDR2 YFSETQ. The DNA for the CDR3 is TGCGCCAGCAGCGCTACACCGGGACAAAGCTACGAGCAGTACTTC. This codes for CASSATPGQSYEQYF.

This clonotype was picked up a small number of times. The junction differs from germline at one of its ends, possibly a read error. This chain joins TRBV2 and TRBJ1-1; TRBD1 matches 7 bases. The CDR3 is made up of 14 amino acids. Per germline, CDR1 SNHLY and CDR2 FYNNEI. CDR3: CASSMTGSHTEAFF. CDR3 nucleotide sequence: TGTGCCAGCAGTATGACAGGGTCCCACACCGAAGCTTTCTTT.

This clonotype was recorded a few times. V is TRBV30 and J is TRBJ2-7, with D hard to call. V dropped 0 bases and J dropped 3 bases, with 9 bases sitting between them. The germline V gene encodes CDR1 GTSNPN and CDR2 SVGIG (reference sequence). The CDR3 extends over 13 amino acids. Here the CDR3 reads CAWSVQQNYEQYF. The CDR3 DNA sequence: TGTGCCTGGAGTGTACAGCAAAACTACGAGCAGTACTTC. The full variable domain, completed using reference TRBV30 and TRBJ2-7, is SQTIHQWPATLVQPVGSPLSLECTVEGTSNPNLYWYRQAAGRGLQLLFYSVGIGQISSEVPQNLSASRPQDRQFILSSKKLLLSDSGFYLCAWSVQQNYEQYFGPGTRLTVT.

This clonotype was counted at least ten times. V usage is TRBV7-8 and J usage is TRBJ2-7; 7 bases align to TRBD1. CDR3 length equals 15 residues. With V trimmed by 3 bases and J by 2 bases, 7 bases remained unmatched. Germline V gene sequence: CDR1 SGHVS, CDR2 FQNEAQ. CDR3 residues: CASSFSGTVTYEQYF. CDR3 sequence (DNA): TGTGCCAGCAGCTTCTCCGGGACAGTAACCTACGAGCAGTACTTC.

At least ten counts were recorded for this clonotype. The rearrangement uses TRBV29-1 and TRBJ2-7, with 9 bases matching TRBD2. The CDR3 has 13 residues. The ends lost 6 bases at V and 5 bases at J; junction bases unmatched: 8. Germline loops: CDR1 SQVTM, CDR2 ANQGSEA. The CDR3 nucleotides are TGCAGCGTGGGGGCGGGGGGGCCGGACGAGCAGTACTTC. This codes for CSVGAGGPDEQYF.

The sample holds many counts of this clonotype. The chain is built from TRBV9 and TRBJ2-7; D might be TRBD1 (5 bases). The CDR3 spans 15 residues. From germline, CDR1 is SGDLS and CDR2 YYNGEE. Trimming left V 0 bases short and J 3 bases short, with 13 bases between. In nucleotides, the CDR3 is TGTGCCAGCAGCGTAGCGCCAGGTCAGGGCTACGAGCAGTACTTC. Its protein is CASSVAPGQGYEQYF.

The rearrangement links TRBV2 to TRBJ2-7; 7 nucleotides line up with TRBD1. The J segment lost 3 bases and the V segment lost 4 bases, leaving 3 bases of the junction unmatched. The CDR3 loop spans 13 amino acids. Germline V gene data show CDR1 as SNHLY and CDR2 as FYNNEI. The CDR3 is CASSGWTGYEQYF. In DNA form, the CDR3 reads TGTGCCAGCAGTGGCTGGACAGGCTACGAGCAGTACTTC.